This T cell receptor (beta chain) is drawn from a study of T cell responses to AZD1222 COVID-19 vaccine. TCRdb's table, derived via immunoSEQ multiplex PCR, lists solely in-frame clones and lacks some. The table records 130,000 or so clones, 75% to 85% of them present only once. A word on this clone: Its antigen is as yet unknown.

Trimming removed 4 bases from V and 10 bases from J; junction bases left unmatched: 10. CDR3 length: 15 residues. Germline V gives CDR1 SNHLY, CDR2 FYNNEI. Study-wide points: In all cases, repertoires were sampled only after the peak T cell response.

The rearrangement uses TRBV2 and TRBJ2-1; 10 bases fit TRBD2. The sequence was collected from an adult who received the AZD1222 COVID-19 vaccine. Sequencing used peripheral blood, obtained 28 days after the second AZD1222 dose. CDR3 sequence: CASSAPLAGVWEQFF. CDR3 nucleotide sequence: TGTGCCAGCAGTGCCCCCCTAGCGGGGGTATGGGAGCAGTTCTTC. Together with reference TRBV2 and TRBJ2-1, the CDR3 gives the full variable domain: EPEVTQTPSHQVTQMGQEVILRCVPISNHLYFYWYRQILGQKVEFLVSFYNNEISEKSEIFDDQFSVERPDGSNFTLKIRSTKLEDSAMYFCASSAPLAGVWEQFFGPGTRLTVL.